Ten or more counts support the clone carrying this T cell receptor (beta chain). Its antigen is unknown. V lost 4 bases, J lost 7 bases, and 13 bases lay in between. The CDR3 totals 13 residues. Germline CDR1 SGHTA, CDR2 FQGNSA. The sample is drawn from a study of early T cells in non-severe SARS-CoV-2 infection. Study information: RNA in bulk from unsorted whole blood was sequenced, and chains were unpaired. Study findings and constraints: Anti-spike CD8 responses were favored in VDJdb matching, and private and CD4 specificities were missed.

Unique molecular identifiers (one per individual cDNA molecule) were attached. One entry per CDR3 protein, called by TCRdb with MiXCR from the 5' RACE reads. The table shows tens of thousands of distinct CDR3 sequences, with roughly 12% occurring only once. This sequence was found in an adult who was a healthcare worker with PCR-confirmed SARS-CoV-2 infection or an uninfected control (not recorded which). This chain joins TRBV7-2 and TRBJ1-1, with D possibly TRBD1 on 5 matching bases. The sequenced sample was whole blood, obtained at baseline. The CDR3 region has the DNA TGTGCCAGCAGCTCGGGGGACGGGTTTGAAGCTTTCTTT. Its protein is CASSSGDGFEAFF.